The next 32 T cell receptor beta chains were all read from a single sample in a study of radiation and T cells in renal cell carcinoma. Time point of the sample: blood 2 weeks post-SBRT. Treatment: 15 Gy SBRT to primary tumor, nephrectomy 4 weeks later. The protocol was immunoSEQ multiplex PCR, while the TCRdb copy is restricted to in-frame clones and leaves out a portion. The repertoire has roughly 130,000 clones, 70% to 90% of them found once; the top ten carry over 1.5%. Material: blood, obtained from a patient whose treatment included radiotherapy and nephrectomy. All receptors derive from a woman aged 55-75 years with renal cell carcinoma.

Here the CDR3 DNA reads TGTGCCAGCGGCCGGGCAGGGGGCACCGGGGAGCTGTTTTTT. Protein product: CASGRAGGTGELFF. V is TRBV27 and J is TRBJ2-2; 7 bases map to TRBD1. V dropped 8 bases and J dropped 4; count of bases not matched to a gene: 7. The CDR3 length is 14 residues. CDR1 is MNHEY and CDR2 is SMNVEV in the germline V gene (reference sequence).

The chain uses TRBV18 and TRBJ2-2, with D perhaps TRBD1 (5 bases). The CDR3 totals 17 residues. Per the germline V gene, CDR1 is KGHSH and CDR2 is LQKENI. Trimming cost V 6 bases and J 3 bases, with 20 bases left between them. Here the CDR3 reads CASSPNTLAGHTGELFF. The CDR3 bases are TGTGCCAGCTCGCCAAATACGTTGGCAGGGCACACCGGGGAGCTGTTTTTT.

The chain couples TRBV6-1 to TRBJ2-3, with D perhaps TRBD2 (5 bases). This CDR3 has 15 amino acids. Germline V gene sequence: CDR1 MNHNS, CDR2 SASEGT. Between the trimmed V and J ends, which lost 3 bases and 2 bases, there was a span of 12 bases. CDR3 in DNA: TGTGCCAGCAGTGATAGTGAGGGTAACACAGATACGCAGTATTTT. Translating gives CASSDSEGNTDTQYF.

V gene TRBV6-5 combines with J gene TRBJ1-2, with no clear D. The CDR3 contains 15 residues. CDR1 MNHEY and CDR2 SVGAGI come from the germline V gene. V dropped 2 bases and J dropped 8 bases, with 18 bases sitting between them. CDR3 sequence: CASSYRATVPRGYTF. CDR3 coding DNA: TGTGCCAGCAGTTACCGGGCGACGGTTCCGCGAGGCTACACCTTC.

J is TRBJ1-2 and V is TRBV15; D unclear. The CDR3 contains 17 residues. The germline V gene encodes CDR1 LNHNV and CDR2 YYDKDF (reference sequence). The V gene lost 0 bases and the J gene lost 0 bases, with 14 bases spanning the gap. The CDR3 DNA follows: TGTGCCACCAGCAGAGATCTCGGCGGGGTCGCTAACTATGGCTACACCTTC. Its translation is CATSRDLGGVANYGYTF.

This chain uses TRBV10-3 with TRBJ2-7; the match to TRBD1 covers 10 bases. Unmatched junction bases numbered 8, after V lost 0 bases and J lost 6 bases. Germline CDR1 and CDR2: ENHRY and SYGVKD. There are 16 residues in the CDR3. CDR3 DNA sequence: TGTGCCATCAGTGAGTCGCCTAGGGACAGGGGAGCCGAGCAGTACTTC. Its translation is CAISESPRDRGAEQYF.

This rearrangement joins TRBV28 to TRBJ2-7, with TRBD2 as a possible D gene (6 bases). The V gene lost 6 bases and the J gene lost 5 bases, with 14 bases spanning the gap. The CDR3 is made up of 13 amino acids. Germline V gene data show CDR1 as MDHEN and CDR2 as SYDVKM. The CDR3 DNA follows: TGTGCCAGCAGGGTAGCGGCGAACCACGAGCAGTACTTC. It specifies CASRVAANHEQYF.

The chain couples TRBV18 to TRBJ2-2; 7 bases match TRBD1. CDR3 length equals 13 residues. V shed 5 bases and J 5 bases; nucleotides not matched to a gene: 2. Germline V gene data show CDR1 as KGHSH and CDR2 as LQKENI. The DNA for the CDR3 is TGTGCCAGCTCAAGGGACAGAACCGGGGAGCTGTTTTTT. It specifies CASSRDRTGELFF.

The rearrangement uses TRBV5-1 and TRBJ2-5, with unresolved D. The CDR3 has 11 residues. Trimming left V 5 bases short and J 5 bases short, with 7 bases between. CDR1 and CDR2 from the germline V gene are SGHRS and YFSETQ. The CDR3 bases are TGCGCCAGCAGGCTTGCTGAGACCCAGTACTTC. Translation: CASRLAETQYF.

The chain joins TRBV2 to TRBJ1-4; the D is unclear. V shed 3 bases and J shed 7 bases, with 9 bases lying between them. Germline values: CDR1 SNHLY, CDR2 FYNNEI. The CDR3 contains 13 residues. The CDR3 loop reads CASSERLAEKLFF. The CDR3 bases are TGTGCCAGCAGTGAGAGATTAGCTGAAAAACTGTTTTTT.

This clone was seen more than once but under ten times. The genes are TRBV5-1 and TRBJ2-2, with no clear D. Germline CDR1 and CDR2: SGHRS and YFSETQ. The CDR3 covers 15 residues. Trimming removed 0 bases from V and 3 bases from J, with 9 bases in between. CDR3 coding DNA: TGCGCCAGCAGCTTGGAGGTCCCGGACACCGGGGAGCTGTTTTTT. Translation gives CASSLEVPDTGELFF.

This clone showed up just a few times. The rearrangement links TRBV7-9 to TRBJ1-1, with D uncertain. V was cut by 1 base and J by 7 bases, with 4 bases left in between. This CDR3 comprises 11 residues. Germline V lookup: CDR1 SEHNR, CDR2 FQNEAQ (reference sequence). The CDR3 is CASSLGGEAFF. In DNA, the CDR3 is TGTGCCAGCAGCTTAGGCGGTGAAGCTTTCTTT.

The rearrangement links TRBV9 to TRBJ1-2; unclear D gene. Trimming stripped 6 bases from V and 0 bases from J, with 18 bases between. Germline V gene data show CDR1 as SGDLS and CDR2 as YYNGEE. CDR3 size: 16 residues. The CDR3 loop reads CASTQFRTASNYGYTF. The CDR3 region has the DNA TGTGCCAGCACCCAATTCCGGACGGCTTCTAACTATGGCTACACCTTC.

The chain links TRBV19 to TRBJ1-5, with 7 bases identical to TRBD1. The CDR3 has 14 residues. The V segment lost 4 bases and the J segment 6 bases; nucleotides outside the gene matches: 6. Germline V lookup: CDR1 LNHDA, CDR2 SQIVND (reference sequence). As DNA, the CDR3 is TGTGCCAGTAGTACGGGACAGTTATTTCAGCCCCAGCATTTT. Protein: CASSTGQLFQPQHF.

The J gene is TRBJ1-3, the V gene TRBV19, with TRBD1 matching over 9 bases. The CDR3 extends over 16 amino acids. Germline CDR1 and CDR2: LNHDA and SQIVND (reference sequence). The junction had 5 bases not matched to a gene; V was cut back by 3 bases and J by 2 bases. The CDR3 nucleotides read TGTGCCAGTAGTATCGGGACAGGGAATCCTGGAAACACCATATATTTT. It translates to CASSIGTGNPGNTIYF. The complete variable domain, with remaining parts taken from reference TRBV19 and TRBJ1-3, reads DGGITQSPKYLFRKEGQNVTLSCEQNLNHDAMYWYRQDPGQGLRLIYYSQIVNDFQKGDIAEGYSVSREKKESFPLTVTSAQKNPTAFYLCASSIGTGNPGNTIYFGEGSWLTVV.

The rearrangement links TRBV5-1 to TRBJ1-3; no firm D call. This CDR3 comprises 13 residues. Germline V gene data show CDR1 as SGHRS and CDR2 as YFSETQ. The V end was cut by 0 bases, the J end by 3 bases, with 4 bases between. The CDR3 nucleotides are TGCGCCAGCAGCTTGGACGGTGGAAACACCATATATTTT. Translated, it gives CASSLDGGNTIYF.

The rearrangement joins TRBV7-9 to TRBJ2-1; 10 bases fit TRBD1. V lost 5 bases to trimming and J lost 7 bases; unmatched junction nucleotides: 8. The CDR3 totals 15 residues. Germline CDR1 and CDR2: SEHNR and FQNEAQ (reference sequence). This chain's CDR3 is CASSPRQGAGNEQFF. The CDR3 DNA is TGTGCCAGCAGCCCCCGACAGGGGGCAGGGAATGAGCAGTTCTTC. Filled out from reference TRBV7-9 and TRBJ2-1, the complete variable domain reads DTGVSQNPRHKITKRGQNVTFRCDPISEHNRLYWYRQTLGQGPEFLTYFQNEAQLEKSRLLSDRFSAERPKGSFSTLEIQRTEQGDSAMYLCASSPRQGAGNEQFFGPGTRLTVL.

This clone was observed once. The chain uses TRBV9 and TRBJ1-6, with 7 nucleotides matching TRBD1. V shed 3 bases, J shed 7 bases, and the junction held 7 bases outside the gene matches. The CDR3 has 15 residues. CDR1 and CDR2 from the germline V gene are SGDLS and YYNGEE. The CDR3 coding sequence is TGTGCCAGCAGCGCTTCTTCAGGGGGGAATTCACCCCTCCACTTT. It yields the protein CASSASSGGNSPLHF.

The chain joins TRBV27 to TRBJ2-7; 7 bases map to TRBD1. Germline-derived CDR1 and CDR2 are MNHEY and SMNVEV (reference sequence). The CDR3 is 14 residues long. Trimming cost V 2 bases and J 3 bases; bases outside gene matches: 4. The CDR3 DNA reads TGTGCCAGCAGTTTAAGGGGGCCCCACTACGAGCAGTACTTC. Amino acids: CASSLRGPHYEQYF.

DNA for the CDR3: TGTGCCAGTAGTGCCTTGATGAACACTGAAGCTTTCTTT. It is translated as CASSALMNTEAFF. The gene calls are TRBV19 and TRBJ1-1; D gene unclear. CDR3 size: 13 residues. Germline V lookup: CDR1 LNHDA, CDR2 SQIVND (reference sequence). V was shortened by 5 bases and J by 0 bases, with 7 bases between the two germline ends.

The rearrangement links TRBV4-2 to TRBJ2-2; D is ambiguous. The CDR3 spans 15 residues. The germline gives CDR1 LGHNA, CDR2 YNFKEQ. The V end was cut by 0 bases, the J end by 3 bases, with 8 bases between. The CDR3 reads CASSQDYGDTGELFF. The CDR3 coding sequence is TGTGCCAGCAGCCAAGATTATGGGGACACCGGGGAGCTGTTTTTT.

The rearrangement uses TRBV14 and TRBJ1-2; the D is unclear. This CDR3 has 13 residues. From germline, CDR1 is SGHDN and CDR2 FVKESK. The V gene lost 0 bases and the J gene lost 7 bases, with 9 bases spanning the gap. Written as DNA, the CDR3 is TGTGCCAGCAGCCAAGATGTAAAAACTGGCTACACCTTC. Translated: CASSQDVKTGYTF.

This clone is a singleton in its sample. The gene calls are TRBV9 and TRBJ1-6; D call uncertain. The V and J ends lost 0 bases and 0 bases respectively, with 10 bases between them. The CDR3 totals 17 residues. Germline-derived CDR1 and CDR2 are SGDLS and YYNGEE. CDR3 nucleotides: TGTGCCAGCAGCGTAGCTACGGGGAGCTCCTATAATTCACCCCTCCACTTT. Encoded protein: CASSVATGSSYNSPLHF.

The CDR3 DNA is TGTGCCAGCAGCATCGAGGGTACCTCTGGGGCCAACGTCCTGACTTTC. It is translated as CASSIEGTSGANVLTF. The chain carries TRBV7-2 and TRBJ2-6, with D perhaps TRBD2 (5 bases). The CDR3 runs to 16 residues. Germline V gene sequence: CDR1 SGHTA, CDR2 FQGNSA. V gave up 5 bases and J gave up 0 bases, with 11 bases separating them.

With respect to this clone: Other DNA sequences in this sample translate to the same CDR3. The V call is TRBV14, the J call TRBJ2-5; a weak D match, TRBD2 (6 bases). The CDR3 covers 14 residues. V was cut by 1 base and J by 2 bases, with 8 bases left in between. Germline lookup yields CDR1 SGHDN and CDR2 FVKESK. The CDR3 is CASSQAGVQETQYF. CDR3 in DNA: TGTGCCAGCAGCCAAGCGGGAGTTCAAGAGACCCAGTACTTC.

The gene calls are TRBV5-1 and TRBJ2-3; D tentatively reads TRBD1 or TRBD2 (5 bases each). CDR3 length equals 14 residues. The germline V gene encodes CDR1 SGHRS and CDR2 YFSETQ. Trimming took off 4 bases at V and 2 bases at J, with 11 bases between the two ends. CDR3 residues: CASSPRDLTDTQYF. DNA for the CDR3: TGCGCCAGCAGCCCTCGGGACCTCACAGATACGCAGTATTTT. The full variable domain, completed using reference TRBV5-1 and TRBJ2-3, is KAGVTQTPRYLIKTRGQQVTLSCSPISGHRSVSWYQQTPGQGLQFLFEYFSETQRNKGNFPGRFSGRQFSNSRSEMNVSTLELGDSALYLCASSPRDLTDTQYFGPGTRLTVL.

The chain has TRBV9 and TRBJ2-5; weak D call: TRBD1 (6 bases). Trimming removed 0 bases from V and 5 bases from J, with 14 bases in between. CDR3 length: 15 amino acids. The germline V gene has CDR1 SGDLS and CDR2 YYNGEE. CDR3 amino acids: CASSVAGALGETQYF. CDR3 DNA sequence: TGTGCCAGCAGCGTAGCAGGGGCTCTCGGGGAGACCCAGTACTTC.

The genes are TRBV6-5 and TRBJ2-3; no clear D. V lost 5 bases to trimming and J lost 0 bases, with 9 bases between them. The CDR3 consists of 14 residues. Per germline, CDR1 MNHEY and CDR2 SVGAGI. CDR3 amino acids: CASSQFSSTDTQYF. DNA of the CDR3: TGTGCCAGCAGTCAATTTTCTAGCACAGATACGCAGTATTTT.

Concerning this clone: The sample contains more than one DNA sequence encoding this CDR3. This chain connects TRBV9 to TRBJ2-2, with a tentative D call TRBD2 (6 bases). This CDR3 spans 15 amino acids. The germline V gene has CDR1 SGDLS and CDR2 YYNGEE. Trimming removed 2 bases from V and 0 bases from J, with 8 bases in between. The CDR3 loop is CASSVGGTNTGELFF. The CDR3 DNA reads TGTGCCAGCAGCGTGGGCGGGACGAACACCGGGGAGCTGTTTTTT. The full variable domain, its missing parts supplied by reference TRBV9 and TRBJ2-2, is DSGVTQTPKHLITATGQRVTLRCSPRSGDLSVYWYQQSLDQGLQFLIQYYNGEERAKGNILERFSAQQFPDLHSELNLSSLELGDSALYFCASSVGGTNTGELFFGEGSRLTVL.

This clone was observed a handful of times. The chain joins TRBV5-6 to TRBJ1-1; D gene unclear. Per the germline V gene, CDR1 is SGHDT and CDR2 is YYEEEE. The V end lost 0 bases, the J end lost 1 base, and 7 bases lay between the germline ends. CDR3 size: 14 residues. The CDR3: CASSLGAKNTEAFF. CDR3 sequence (DNA): TGTGCCAGCAGCTTGGGGGCGAAGAACACTGAAGCTTTCTTT.

The chain combines TRBV9 with TRBJ1-6; 7 nucleotides line up with TRBD1. After removal of 2 bases from V and 13 bases from J, the junction contained 9 bases not matched to a gene. The CDR3 spans 14 residues. Per germline, CDR1 SGDLS and CDR2 YYNGEE. CDR3 DNA: TGTGCCAGCAGCGTGGGGACAGAACAGGTCCCCCTCCACTTT. This codes for CASSVGTEQVPLHF.

The chain recombines TRBV27 with TRBJ2-5, with 12 positions matching TRBD2. Germline V lookup: CDR1 MNHEY, CDR2 SMNVEV (reference sequence). The CDR3 loop spans 16 amino acids. Losses at the gene ends were 4 bases for V and 3 bases for J; bases not matched to a gene: 6. The CDR3 nucleotides are TGTGCCAGCAGTTCTCGACTAGCGGGGGAGAAAGAGACCCAGTACTTC. As protein: CASSSRLAGEKETQYF.